This record looks at one T cell receptor beta chain sequence and its context. Its antigen is still unknown. This sample is part of a study of graft-versus-host responses after intestinal transplantation. Looking at the study overall: Recipients had transplants, and these were multivisceral, liver-intestinal, or isolated intestinal. After anti-thymocyte globulin induction, recipients took tacrolimus and steroids for three to four years. Points from the study as a whole: In recipient marrow, GvH clones were found, and some appeared first in ileum or blood.

Clones were sequenced by immunoSEQ multiplex PCR, and TCRdb holds only the in-frame ones, with some missing. The sample lists 85,000 to 100,000 clones; roughly 92% were seen once. This CDR3 has 16 amino acids. Looked up from germline, CDR1 is SGHDT and CDR2 is YYEEEE. Germline trimming cut 4 bases from V and 3 bases from J; bases unmatched to any gene: 9. The rearrangement uses TRBV5-6 and TRBJ2-2; 7 bases line up with TRBD1. The source material was unstimulated CD8+ T cells sorted from spleen or lymph node cells, sampled before transplant. The origin of this receptor is a human donor who was the organ donor for an intestinal transplant. DNA of the CDR3: TGTGCCAGCAGCCCTGGGACAGTAGTTTACACCGGGGAGCTGTTTTTT. It encodes CASSPGTVVYTGELFF.